The 24 T cell receptor beta chains below were found in one sample sequenced in a study of blood T cell repertoires in COVID-19. Generated by immunoSEQ multiplex PCR, the TCRdb table keeps only in-frame clones and is missing some. The table has over 60,000 clones, approximately 80% seen once. Sequencing was done on a sample of peripheral blood. The receptors stem from a man aged 50-59 years with COVID-19, enrolled during active disease.

This clone is classed as medium-sized. The J gene is TRBJ2-7, the V gene TRBV27; TRBD1 aligns across 7 bases. V lost 6 bases and J lost 2; bases outside the gene matches: 4. Germline V gene lookup returns CDR1 MNHEY and CDR2 SMNVEV (reference sequence). The CDR3 extends over 13 amino acids. The CDR3 spells CASRLGQAYEQYF. The CDR3 DNA sequence: TGTGCCAGCAGATTAGGACAGGCCTACGAGCAGTACTTC.

This chain connects TRBV10-2 to TRBJ2-2, with D possibly being TRBD1 (6 bases). The CDR3 has 13 amino acids. Germline loops: CDR1 WSHSY, CDR2 SAAADI. V was trimmed by 2 bases and J by 7 bases, leaving 8 bases between them. The DNA for the CDR3 is TGCGCCAGCAGTGAGAACAGGGTCGGGGAGCTGTTTTTT. Amino acid sequence: CASSENRVGELFF.

The chain recombines TRBV6-2 or TRBV6-3 with TRBJ1-3; D not resolved. V shed 0 bases and J shed 0 bases, with 9 bases lying between them. Germline loops: CDR1 MNHEY, CDR2 SVGEGT. The length of the CDR3 is 16 residues. CDR3 coding DNA: TGTGCCAGCAGTTACTCGGGCCGAAGCTCTGGAAACACCATATATTTT. Protein: CASSYSGRSSGNTIYF.

This clone was counted between two and nine times. This chain links TRBV3-1 (or the pseudogene TRBV3-2) with TRBJ2-7; 7 bases agree with TRBD2. The germline V gene has CDR1 LGHDT and CDR2 YNNKEL (reference sequence). V dropped 0 bases and J dropped 2; count of bases not matched to a gene: 4. The CDR3 totals 15 residues. In nucleotides, the CDR3 is TGTGCCAGCAGCCAAGATCCGGGGGGACCCTACGAGCAGTACTTC. This codes for CASSQDPGGPYEQYF.

The J gene is TRBJ2-7, the V gene TRBV7-8, with D perhaps matching TRBD2 (6 bases). Germline CDR1 is SGHVS and CDR2 is FQNEAQ. CDR3 length: 12 amino acids. The V gene lost 5 bases and the J gene lost 2 bases, with 7 bases spanning the gap. The CDR3 spells CASSPGAYEQYF. DNA of the CDR3: TGTGCCAGCAGCCCGGGAGCCTACGAGCAGTACTTC.

V gene TRBV5-4 combines with J gene TRBJ2-7; perhaps TRBD2 as D (6 bases). The CDR3 runs 14 residues. Germline V CDR1 and CDR2: SGHNT, YYREEE (reference sequence). V dropped 0 bases and J dropped 9 bases, with 16 bases sitting between them. CDR3 DNA sequence: TGTGCCAGCAGCTTGGCCGGGAGTCCGGGCTCGCAGTACTTC. This sequence encodes CASSLAGSPGSQYF.

This sequence joins TRBV9 and TRBJ2-3, with D maybe TRBD1 (5 bases). V shed 0 bases and J shed 0 bases, with 11 bases lying between them. The germline CDR1 and CDR2 sequences are SGDLS and YYNGEE. The length of the CDR3 is 16 residues. CDR3 sequence: CASSVVGQTSTDTQYF. Here the CDR3 DNA reads TGTGCCAGCAGCGTAGTGGGGCAGACTAGCACAGATACGCAGTATTTT.

This chain links TRBV6-5 with TRBJ2-1; perhaps TRBD2 as D (6 bases). The CDR3 totals 14 residues. Per the germline V gene, CDR1 is MNHEY and CDR2 is SVGAGI. Trimming shortened V by 7 bases and J by 4 bases, and 14 bases separated the two germline ends. In DNA form, the CDR3 reads TGTGCCAGCAACGGAGGGATAGGGTACAATGAGCAGTTCTTC. Translating it yields CASNGGIGYNEQFF.

V usage is TRBV21-1 and J usage is TRBJ1-4; the table's TRBD1 call for D was not verified on the DNA. TRBV21-1 is annotated as a pseudogene. The CDR3 runs to 15 residues. The CDR3 reads CAPNGWTGFNEKLFF. CDR3 nucleotide sequence: TGTGCACCTAACGGGTGGACAGGATTTAATGAAAAACTGTTTTTT.

The chain employs TRBV24-1 and TRBJ2-1, with 10 bases lining up with TRBD2. This CDR3 spans 19 amino acids. Germline V lookup: CDR1 KGHDR, CDR2 SFDVKD. Unmatched junction bases numbered 10, after V lost 3 bases and J lost 0 bases. The CDR3 protein is CATSDPSPASGSSYNEQFF. The CDR3 DNA is TGTGCCACCAGTGATCCCTCCCCTGCTAGCGGGAGCTCCTACAATGAGCAGTTCTTC.

This chain uses TRBV6-6 with TRBJ2-7; no definite D call. The CDR3 is made up of 13 amino acids. The germline gives CDR1 MNHNY, CDR2 SVGAGI (reference sequence). V was pared by 7 bases and J by 7 bases, with 17 bases between. In DNA form, the CDR3 reads TGTGCCAGCACCCCACGGGTAGATAATGAGCAGTACTTC. Its translation: CASTPRVDNEQYF.

The V gene is TRBV23-1, the J gene TRBJ1-2, with D perhaps TRBD1 (6 bases). Being an ORF, TRBV23-1 has a function that is uncertain. This CDR3 is built from 13 residues. V gave up 8 bases and J gave up 7 bases, with 17 bases separating them. The CDR3 region is CASPRLGAGGYTF. CDR3 bases: TGCGCCAGCCCCCGTCTGGGGGCGGGTGGCTACACCTTC.

This clone was seen only once. The V call is TRBV3-1 (or the pseudogene TRBV3-2), the J call TRBJ2-7; 7 nucleotides agree with TRBD2. The V and J ends lost 1 base and 3 bases, in that order; junction bases with no gene match: 6. The germline gives CDR1 LGHDT, CDR2 YNNKEL (reference sequence). This CDR3 region has 15 residues. The CDR3: CASSQGLAEIYEQYF. DNA of the CDR3: TGTGCCAGCAGCCAAGGGCTAGCGGAGATCTACGAGCAGTACTTC.

This clone has more than one count but fewer than ten. The genes are TRBV20-1 and TRBJ1-3; D uncertain. Trimming shortened V by 6 bases and J by 4 bases, and 7 bases separated the two germline ends. The CDR3 sequence is 11 residues long. Germline values: CDR1 DFQATT, CDR2 SNEGSKA (reference sequence). The CDR3 protein is CSAKLGNTIYF. The CDR3 DNA reads TGCAGTGCCAAACTAGGAAACACCATATATTTT.

The chain links TRBV13 to TRBJ1-2, with 11 bases fitting TRBD1. Germline values: CDR1 PRHDT, CDR2 FYEKMQ (reference sequence). Trimming removed 5 bases from V and 4 bases from J; junction bases left unmatched: 9. The CDR3 runs to 16 residues. CDR3 region: CASSPGTGGIVYGYTF. In DNA form, the CDR3 reads TGTGCCAGCAGCCCAGGGACAGGGGGAATCGTCTATGGCTACACCTTC.

The V gene is TRBV29-1, the J gene TRBJ2-1; 8 bases align to TRBD2. CDR3 length: 13 residues. The junction had 8 bases not matched to a gene; V was cut back by 6 bases and J by 7 bases. CDR1 is SQVTM, CDR2 ANQGSEA, per germline. As DNA, the CDR3 is TGCAGCGTGAAGAGCGGGAGTCATAATGAGCAGTTCTTC. Translated: CSVKSGSHNEQFF.

This chain uses TRBV6-5 with TRBJ1-1, with D possibly matching TRBD1 (5 bases). The CDR3 has 14 amino acids. Trimming removed 6 bases at V and 0 bases at J, with 11 bases between. Germline V gene sequence: CDR1 MNHEY, CDR2 SVGAGI. The CDR3 DNA reads as TGTGCCAGCAGCCGGTCGACAGTGAACACTGAAGCTTTCTTT. Translation gives CASSRSTVNTEAFF.

The V and J genes are TRBV7-8 and TRBJ2-1; 9 bases are shared with TRBD2. Trimming removed 3 bases from V and 6 bases from J; junction bases left unmatched: 9. CDR3 size: 16 residues. Germline CDR1 reads SGHVS; CDR2 reads FQNEAQ. CDR3 sequence: CASSFLLGLAFNEQFF. CDR3 DNA sequence: TGTGCCAGCAGCTTCCTCCTGGGACTAGCCTTCAATGAGCAGTTCTTC. Filled out from reference TRBV7-8 and TRBJ2-1, the complete variable domain reads GAGVSQSPRYKVAKRGQDVALRCDPISGHVSLFWYQQALGQGPEFLTYFQNEAQLDKSGLPSDRFFAERPEGSVSTLKIQRTQQEDSAVYLCASSFLLGLAFNEQFFGPGTRLTVL.

This CDR3 is CASSFTGSKNIQYF. The CDR3 DNA follows: TGCGCCAGCAGTTTCACAGGGTCCAAAAACATTCAGTACTTC. The V call is TRBV5-1, the J call TRBJ2-4, with TRBD1 as a possible D gene (6 bases). The V and J ends lost 5 bases and 2 bases respectively, with 11 bases between them. The CDR3 runs to 14 residues. CDR1 and CDR2 (germline): SGHRS, YFSETQ.

The chain combines TRBV5-1 with TRBJ2-2; 14 bases line up with TRBD2. This CDR3 comprises 18 residues. CDR1 is SGHRS and CDR2 is YFSETQ in the germline V gene. The V segment lost 4 bases and the J segment 5 bases; nucleotides outside the gene matches: 10. CDR3 nucleotides: TGCGCCAGCAGCCCGGGACTAGCGGGAGTTCATTTAACCGGGGAGCTGTTTTTT. Its translation: CASSPGLAGVHLTGELFF.

This chain uses TRBV5-1 with TRBJ2-6; D uncertain. The CDR3 runs to 16 residues. Germline CDR1 is SGHRS and CDR2 is YFSETQ. Trimming pared 4 bases from V and 0 bases from J, leaving 11 bases between. The chain's CDR3 is CASSGSYGSGANVLTF. The CDR3 region has the DNA TGCGCCAGCAGCGGCAGTTATGGCTCTGGGGCCAACGTCCTGACTTTC.

The chain carries TRBV6-5 and TRBJ1-2, with 7 nucleotides matching TRBD1. Looked up from germline, CDR1 is MNHEY and CDR2 is SVGAGI. Losses at the gene ends were 6 bases for V and 4 bases for J; bases not matched to a gene: 8. The CDR3 is 14 amino acids. This CDR3 reads CASRSAGTAYGYTF. The CDR3 coding sequence is TGTGCCAGCAGGTCAGCTGGGACAGCCTATGGCTACACCTTC.

The V call is TRBV7-2, the J call TRBJ1-4; D possibly corresponds to TRBD1 (5 bases). The CDR3 sequence is 14 residues long. The germline V and J ends were trimmed by 3 bases and 4 bases, with 9 bases remaining between them. The germline V gene encodes CDR1 SGHTA and CDR2 FQGNSA. The CDR3 nucleotides read TGTGCCAGCAGCTTGGGGCCCCTTAATGAAAAACTGTTTTTT. Translating gives CASSLGPLNEKLFF.

This sequence joins TRBV28 and TRBJ1-4, with a possible D match to TRBD1 (5 bases). There are 12 residues in the CDR3. The germline V gene has CDR1 MDHEN and CDR2 SYDVKM. Trimming shortened V by 7 bases and J by 10 bases, and 13 bases separated the two germline ends. This chain's CDR3 is CASTGGVLKLFF. The CDR3 DNA sequence: TGTGCCAGCACCGGAGGGGTATTAAAACTGTTTTTT.